These T cell receptor beta chains were read from a single sample in a study of pediatric ulcerative colitis. Assay: immunoSEQ multiplex PCR; the TCRdb copy retains only in-frame clones and omits some. The repertoire consists of 36,000 or so clones, with roughly 72% occurring once and the leading ten covering about 0.74%. Sequenced: gut tissue. These TCRs come from a boy aged 5-17 years with moderate ulcerative colitis. Each CDR3 is given with its conserved first and last residue. The order of the fields is J gene, D gene, V gene, clone size, CDR3 DNA, CDR3 protein. D genes are given only for firm matches. Size tells how often a clone was seen (once, few, many) or the class of an expanded clone, and some rows leave it out.

J: TRBJ2-7; D: TRBD2; V: TRBV7-9; size: NA; DNA: TGTGCCAGCAGCTTAGCTAGCGGGGGGGACTCGTCCTACGAGCAGTACTTC; CDR3: CASSLASGGDSSYEQYF
J: TRBJ1-6; D: NA; V: TRBV11-2; size: NA; DNA: TGTGCCAGCAGCAGGGAGCCAACAGGGAGTTCACCCCTCCACTTT; CDR3: CASSREPTGSSPLHF
J: TRBJ1-4; D: NA; V: TRBV18; size: NA; DNA: TGTGCCAGCTCACCACAACAGGGTAGGGATGAAAAACTGTTTTTT; CDR3: CASSPQQGRDEKLFF
J: TRBJ2-7; D: NA; V: TRBV18; size: NA; DNA: TGTGCCAGCTCACCTGCCGGGGCCTCCACCTACGAGCAGTACTTC; CDR3: CASSPAGASTYEQYF
J: TRBJ2-1; D: NA; V: TRBV19; size: NA; DNA: TGTGCCAGTAGCACCCGAACCTACAATGAGCAGTTCTTC; CDR3: CASSTRTYNEQFF
J: TRBJ1-2; D: NA; V: TRBV19; size: NA; DNA: TGTGCCAGTAGTATCTGGGCAAAGCCATTCTATGGCTACACCTTC; CDR3: CASSIWAKPFYGYTF
J: TRBJ2-1; D: NA; V: TRBV7-2; size: few; DNA: TGTGCCAGCAGCTTTGAATTCAATGAGCAGTTCTTC; CDR3: CASSFEFNEQFF
J: TRBJ2-2; D: NA; V: TRBV7-2; size: NA; DNA: TGTGCCAGCAGCTGGGAACCGAACACCGGGGAGCTGTTTTTT; CDR3: CASSWEPNTGELFF
J: TRBJ2-3; D: TRBD1; V: TRBV5-1; size: NA; DNA: TGCGCCAGCAGCTTCACTACAGGGGTTGGTGCAGATACGCAGTATTTT; CDR3: CASSFTTGVGADTQYF
J: TRBJ2-1; D: NA; V: TRBV6-4; size: NA; DNA: TGTGCCAGCAGTGAGACGCTGAGCTCCTACAATGAGCAGTTCTTC; CDR3: CASSETLSSYNEQFF
J: TRBJ2-3; D: TRBD2; V: TRBV7-2; size: NA; DNA: TGTGCCAGCAGCTCCGCTAGCGGGGGGGCCACAGATACGCAGTATTTT; CDR3: CASSSASGGATDTQYF
J: TRBJ1-1; D: NA; V: TRBV7-9; size: few; DNA: TGTGCCAGCCGCGGGACACAGAACACTGAAGCTTTCTTT; CDR3: CASRGTQNTEAFF
J: TRBJ1-1; D: NA; V: TRBV6-5; size: NA; DNA: TGTGCCAGCAGTTACCATAGGACAGCTTACGACACTGAAGCTTTCTTT; CDR3: CASSYHRTAYDTEAFF
J: TRBJ2-7; D: TRBD2; V: TRBV6-5; size: NA; DNA: TGTGCCAGCAGTCCCCGGGGGGGCGCGGTCTACGAGCAGTACTTC; CDR3: CASSPRGGAVYEQYF
J: TRBJ2-7; D: NA; V: TRBV5-8; size: NA; DNA: TGTGCCAGCAGCTTGGGAGTTTACTACGAGCAGTACTTC; CDR3: CASSLGVYYEQYF
J: TRBJ1-1; D: NA; V: TRBV7-9; size: few; DNA: TGTGCCAGCAGCCCCTGGGGGCGGGGGGGCACTGAAGCTTTCTTT; CDR3: CASSPWGRGGTEAFF
J: TRBJ1-1; D: NA; V: TRBV5-1; size: NA; DNA: TGCGCCAGCAGTTATACGGGACTCCGGAACACTGAAGCTTTCTTT; CDR3: CASSYTGLRNTEAFF